Following are 8 T cell receptor beta chains from one sample sequenced in a study of shared clonotypes between healthy human individuals. The assay was immunoSEQ multiplex PCR, and TCRdb's table has in-frame clones only and misses some. The sample includes about 600,000 clones, almost 97% of them seen just once. Material for sequencing was naive CD4+ T cells sorted from blood. Documented subset: CD45RA+ positively selected. The source of these receptors is a woman under 40 in good health.

V and J are TRBV16 and TRBJ2-1; D unclear. V lost 0 bases to trimming and J lost 1 base, with 7 bases between them. The CDR3 spans 15 residues. Germline loops: CDR1 KGHSY, CDR2 FQNENV. The DNA for the CDR3 is TGTGCCAGCAGCCAATCTGTTTTTTCCTACAATGAGCAGTTCTTC. Protein product: CASSQSVFSYNEQFF.

The V gene is TRBV5-6, the J gene TRBJ2-7, with D tentatively TRBD1 (7 bases). Germline values: CDR1 SGHDT, CDR2 YYEEEE. V lost 4 bases, J lost 7 bases, and 18 bases lay in between. The length of the CDR3 is 14 residues. CDR3 residues: CASSPPTGAGEQYF. The CDR3 DNA reads as TGTGCCAGCAGCCCTCCTACAGGGGCGGGGGAGCAGTACTTC.

The chain is built from TRBV19 and TRBJ2-7, with 9 bases fitting TRBD2. CDR1 and CDR2 from the germline V gene are LNHDA and SQIVND (reference sequence). With V trimmed by 5 bases and J by 2 bases, 7 bases remained unmatched. The CDR3 is 15 residues long. The CDR3 sequence is CASSYASGTTYEQYF. CDR3 DNA: TGTGCCAGTAGTTATGCTAGCGGGACCACCTACGAGCAGTACTTC.

The chain employs TRBV11-2 and TRBJ1-2; a possible D gene is TRBD1 (5 bases). CDR1 and CDR2 (germline): SGHAT, FQNNGV. Trimming removed 4 bases at V and 4 bases at J, with 13 bases between. The CDR3 consists of 14 residues. The CDR3 loop is CASSSLRGLYGYTF. CDR3 nucleotide sequence: TGTGCCAGCAGCTCTCTTAGGGGCCTCTATGGCTACACCTTC. Combining the CDR3 with reference TRBV11-2 and TRBJ1-2 gives the whole variable domain EAGVAQSPRYKIIEKRQSVAFWCNPISGHATLYWYQQILGQGPKLLIQFQNNGVVDDSQLPKDRFSAERLKGVDSTLKIQPAKLEDSAVYLCASSSLRGLYGYTFGSGTRLTVV.

V usage is TRBV5-1 and J usage is TRBJ1-5; TRBD1 matches 9 bases. The ends lost 4 bases at V and 4 bases at J; junction bases unmatched: 0. From germline, CDR1 is SGHRS and CDR2 YFSETQ. The length of the CDR3 is 13 residues. The CDR3 is CASSGTGNQPQHF. CDR3 nucleotides: TGCGCCAGCAGCGGGACAGGGAATCAGCCCCAGCATTTT.

The genes are TRBV18 and TRBJ2-7, with 7 bases matching TRBD2. The J segment lost 2 bases and the V segment lost 6 bases, leaving 10 bases of the junction unmatched. The CDR3 consists of 15 residues. Per the germline V gene, CDR1 is KGHSH and CDR2 is LQKENI. The CDR3 is CASSWEGGLPYEQYF. CDR3 nucleotides: TGTGCCAGCTCTTGGGAGGGAGGCTTACCCTACGAGCAGTACTTC. Drawing the rest from reference TRBV18 and TRBJ2-7, the complete variable domain is NAGVMQNPRHLVRRRGQEARLRCSPMKGHSHVYWYRQLPEEGLKFMVYLQKENIIDESGMPKERFSAEFPKEGPSILRIQQVVRGDSAAYFCASSWEGGLPYEQYFGPGTRLTVT.

V usage is TRBV6-1 and J usage is TRBJ1-2; TRBD1 might be the D (6 bases). V lost 2 bases, J lost 12 bases, and 19 bases lay in between. The CDR3 contains 14 residues. Germline assignment: CDR1 MNHNS and CDR2 SASEGT. Here the CDR3 DNA reads TGTGCCAGCAGTGAACTACGGGACATCTGGGCCGACACCTTC. Translated: CASSELRDIWADTF.

The V gene is TRBV4-2, the J gene TRBJ1-6; D not resolved. CDR1 LGHNA and CDR2 YNFKEQ come from the germline V gene. V dropped 1 base and J dropped 3 bases, with 13 bases sitting between them. The CDR3 sequence is 17 residues long. CDR3 protein: CASSQGGSYDYNSPLHF. The CDR3 DNA sequence: TGTGCCAGCAGCCAAGGTGGGAGCTACGACTATAATTCACCCCTCCACTTT.